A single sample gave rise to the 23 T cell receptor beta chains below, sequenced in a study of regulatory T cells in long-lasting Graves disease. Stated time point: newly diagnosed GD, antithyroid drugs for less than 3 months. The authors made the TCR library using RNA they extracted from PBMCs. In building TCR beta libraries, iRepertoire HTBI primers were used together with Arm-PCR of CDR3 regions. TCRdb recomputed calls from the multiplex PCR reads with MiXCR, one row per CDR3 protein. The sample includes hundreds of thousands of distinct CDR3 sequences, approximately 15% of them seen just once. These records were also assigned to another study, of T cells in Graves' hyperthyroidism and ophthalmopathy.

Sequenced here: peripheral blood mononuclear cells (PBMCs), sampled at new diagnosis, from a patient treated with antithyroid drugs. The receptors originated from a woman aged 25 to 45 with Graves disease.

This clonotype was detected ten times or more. CDR3 amino acids: CASSGTGFTEAFF. CDR3 nucleotides: TGTGCCAGCAGCGGGACAGGGTTCACTGAAGCTTTCTTT. The chain uses TRBV7-9 and TRBJ1-1; TRBD1 agrees at 9 bases. The germline CDR1 and CDR2 sequences are SEHNR and FQNEAQ (reference sequence). With V trimmed by 5 bases and J by 4 bases, 2 bases remained unmatched. The CDR3 spans 13 residues.

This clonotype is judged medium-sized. As DNA, the CDR3 is TGTGCCAGCAGCCCTCATACAGGGGCGGCTAACTATGGCTACACCTTC. Translating gives CASSPHTGAANYGYTF. This sequence joins TRBV27 and TRBJ1-2; 7 bases line up with TRBD1. V trimming: 6 bases; J trimming: 0 bases; junction bases outside the gene matches: 10. The CDR3 extends over 16 amino acids. Germline CDR1 MNHEY, CDR2 SMNVEV (reference sequence).

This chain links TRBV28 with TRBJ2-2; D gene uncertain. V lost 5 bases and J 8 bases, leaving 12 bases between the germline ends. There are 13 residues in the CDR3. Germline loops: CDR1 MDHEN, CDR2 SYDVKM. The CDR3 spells CASSDQPVGELFF. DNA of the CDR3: TGTGCCAGCAGTGACCAACCGGTGGGGGAGCTGTTTTTT.

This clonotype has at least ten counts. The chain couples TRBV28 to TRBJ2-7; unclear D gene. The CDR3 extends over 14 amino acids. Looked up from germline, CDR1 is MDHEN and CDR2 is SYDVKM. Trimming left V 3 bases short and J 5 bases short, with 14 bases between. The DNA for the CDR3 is TGTGCCAGCAGTTTCGAGAGAGAGTACAACGAGCAGTACTTC. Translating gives CASSFEREYNEQYF. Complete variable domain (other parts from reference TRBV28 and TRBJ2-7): DVKVTQSSRYLVKRTGEKVFLECVQDMDHENMFWYRQDPGLGLRLIYFSYDVKMKEKGDIPEGYSVSREKKERFSLILESASTNQTSMYLCASSFEREYNEQYFGPGTRLTVT.

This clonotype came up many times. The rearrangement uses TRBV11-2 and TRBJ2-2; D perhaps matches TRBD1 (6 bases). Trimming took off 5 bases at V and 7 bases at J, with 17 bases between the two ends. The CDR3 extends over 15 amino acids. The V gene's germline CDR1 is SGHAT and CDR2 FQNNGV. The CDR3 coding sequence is TGTGCCAGCAGCGATCGCAGGGGTGCCGGCGGGGAGCTGTTTTTT. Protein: CASSDRRGAGGELFF.

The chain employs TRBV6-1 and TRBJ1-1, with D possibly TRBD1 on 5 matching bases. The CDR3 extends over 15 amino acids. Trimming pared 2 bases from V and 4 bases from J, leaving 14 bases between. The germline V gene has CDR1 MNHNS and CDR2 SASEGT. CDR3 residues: CASSEIQEGPTEAFF. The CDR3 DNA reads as TGTGCCAGCAGTGAAATTCAGGAGGGGCCCACTGAAGCTTTCTTT.

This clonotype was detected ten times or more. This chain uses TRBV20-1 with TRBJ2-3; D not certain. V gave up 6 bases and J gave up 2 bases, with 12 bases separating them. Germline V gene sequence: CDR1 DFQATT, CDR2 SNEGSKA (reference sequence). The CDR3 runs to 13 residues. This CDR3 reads CSAEIGFTDTQYF. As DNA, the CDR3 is TGCAGTGCCGAGATAGGTTTCACAGATACGCAGTATTTT.

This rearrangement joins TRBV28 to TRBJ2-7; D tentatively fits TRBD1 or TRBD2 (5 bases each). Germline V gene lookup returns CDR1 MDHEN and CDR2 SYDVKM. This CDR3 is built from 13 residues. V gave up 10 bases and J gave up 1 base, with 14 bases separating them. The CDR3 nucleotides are TGTGCCAACTCGGGACGCCCATCCTACGAGCAGTACTTC. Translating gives CANSGRPSYEQYF.

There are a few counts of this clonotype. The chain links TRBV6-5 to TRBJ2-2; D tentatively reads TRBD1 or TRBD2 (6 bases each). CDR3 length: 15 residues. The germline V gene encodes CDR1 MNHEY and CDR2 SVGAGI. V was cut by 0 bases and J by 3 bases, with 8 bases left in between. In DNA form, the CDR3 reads TGTGCCAGCAGTTACTCAGGGGGGTACACCGGGGAGCTGTTTTTT. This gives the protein CASSYSGGYTGELFF.

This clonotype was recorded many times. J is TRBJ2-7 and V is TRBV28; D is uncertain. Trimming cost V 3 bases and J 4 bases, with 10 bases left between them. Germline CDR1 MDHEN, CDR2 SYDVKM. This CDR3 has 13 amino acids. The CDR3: CASSFRASYEQYF. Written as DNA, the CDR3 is TGTGCCAGCAGTTTCCGGGCCTCATACGAGCAGTACTTC.

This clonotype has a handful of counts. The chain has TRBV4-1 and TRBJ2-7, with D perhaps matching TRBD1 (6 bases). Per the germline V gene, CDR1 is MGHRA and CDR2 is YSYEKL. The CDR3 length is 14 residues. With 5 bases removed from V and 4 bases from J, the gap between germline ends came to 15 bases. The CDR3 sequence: CASSATQGNYEQYF. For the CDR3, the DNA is TGCGCCAGCAGCGCAACACAGGGTAATTACGAGCAGTACTTC.

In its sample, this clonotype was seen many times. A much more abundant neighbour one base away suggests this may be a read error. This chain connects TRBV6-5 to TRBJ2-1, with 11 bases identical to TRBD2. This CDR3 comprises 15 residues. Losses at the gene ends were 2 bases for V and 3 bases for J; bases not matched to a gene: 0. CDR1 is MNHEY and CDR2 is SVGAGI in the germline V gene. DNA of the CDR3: TGTGCCAGCAGTTACGGGACTAGCGGCTACAATGAGCAGTTCTTC. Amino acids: CASSYGTSGYNEQFF.

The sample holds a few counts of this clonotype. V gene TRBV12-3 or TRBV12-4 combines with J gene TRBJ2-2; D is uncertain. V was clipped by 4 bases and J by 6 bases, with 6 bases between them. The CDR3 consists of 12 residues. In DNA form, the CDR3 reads TGTGCCAGCAGTTGGGTGGCCGGGGAGCTGTTTTTT. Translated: CASSWVAGELFF.

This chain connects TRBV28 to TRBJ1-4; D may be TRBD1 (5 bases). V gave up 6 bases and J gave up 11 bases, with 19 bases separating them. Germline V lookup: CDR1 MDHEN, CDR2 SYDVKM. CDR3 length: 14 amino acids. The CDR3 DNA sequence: TGTGCCAGCAGACTCAATGGGGGGGTCGGGAAACTGTTTTTT. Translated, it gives CASRLNGGVGKLFF.

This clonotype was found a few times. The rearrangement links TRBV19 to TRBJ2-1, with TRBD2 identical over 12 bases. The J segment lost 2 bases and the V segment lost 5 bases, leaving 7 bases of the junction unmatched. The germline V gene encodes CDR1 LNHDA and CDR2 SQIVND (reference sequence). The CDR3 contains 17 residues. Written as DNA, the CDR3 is TGTGCCAGTAGTCTGGGACTAGCGGGCGGAGCCTACAATGAGCAGTTCTTC. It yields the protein CASSLGLAGGAYNEQFF. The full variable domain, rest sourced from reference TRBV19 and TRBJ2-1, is DGGITQSPKYLFRKEGQNVTLSCEQNLNHDAMYWYRQDPGQGLRLIYYSQIVNDFQKGDIAEGYSVSREKKESFPLTVTSAQKNPTAFYLCASSLGLAGGAYNEQFFGPGTRLTVL.

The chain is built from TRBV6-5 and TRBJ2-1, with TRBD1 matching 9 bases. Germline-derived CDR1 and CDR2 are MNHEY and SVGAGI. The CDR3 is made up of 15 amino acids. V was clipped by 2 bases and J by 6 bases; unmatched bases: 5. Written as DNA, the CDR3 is TGTGCCAGCAGTTACGCCGGGACAGGGTCCAATGAGCAGTTCTTC. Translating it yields CASSYAGTGSNEQFF.

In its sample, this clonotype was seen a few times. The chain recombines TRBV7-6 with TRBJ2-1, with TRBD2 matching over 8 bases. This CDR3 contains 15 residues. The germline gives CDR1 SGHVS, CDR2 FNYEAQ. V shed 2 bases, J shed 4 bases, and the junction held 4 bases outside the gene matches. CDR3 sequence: CASSLQAGEYNEQFF. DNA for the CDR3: TGTGCCAGCAGCTTACAAGCGGGGGAATACAATGAGCAGTTCTTC.

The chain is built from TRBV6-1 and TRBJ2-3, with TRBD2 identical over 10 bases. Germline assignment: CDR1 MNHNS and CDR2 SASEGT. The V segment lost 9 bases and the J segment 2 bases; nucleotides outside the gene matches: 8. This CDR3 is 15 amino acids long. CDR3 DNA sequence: TGTGCCAGTCGGACTAGCGGAAGGAACACAGATACGCAGTATTTT. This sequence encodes CASRTSGRNTDTQYF.

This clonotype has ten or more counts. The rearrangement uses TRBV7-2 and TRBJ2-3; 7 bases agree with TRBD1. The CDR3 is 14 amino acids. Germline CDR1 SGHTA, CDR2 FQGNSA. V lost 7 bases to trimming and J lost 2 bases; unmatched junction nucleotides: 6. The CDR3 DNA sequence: TGTGCCAGCAAATGGGACAGACCCACAGATACGCAGTATTTT. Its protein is CASKWDRPTDTQYF.

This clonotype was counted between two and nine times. CDR3 in DNA: TGCAGTGCACCTGTTAATGAAAAACTGTTTTTT. Its protein product is CSAPVNEKLFF. The chain recombines TRBV20-1 with TRBJ1-4, with D unclear. Germline CDR1 is DFQATT and CDR2 is SNEGSKA (reference sequence). Trimming pared 6 bases from V and 4 bases from J, leaving 6 bases between. This CDR3 has 11 amino acids.

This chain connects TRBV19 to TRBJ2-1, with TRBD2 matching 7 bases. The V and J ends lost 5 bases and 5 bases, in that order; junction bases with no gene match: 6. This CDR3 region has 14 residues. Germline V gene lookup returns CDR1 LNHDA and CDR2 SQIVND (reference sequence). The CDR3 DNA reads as TGTGCCAGTAGTCTCCTAGCGGACAACAATGAGCAGTTCTTC. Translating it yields CASSLLADNNEQFF.

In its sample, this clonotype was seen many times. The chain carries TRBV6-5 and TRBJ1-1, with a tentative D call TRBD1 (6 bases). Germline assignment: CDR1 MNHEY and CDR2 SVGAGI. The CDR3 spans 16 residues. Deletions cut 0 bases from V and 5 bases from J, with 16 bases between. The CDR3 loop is CASSYSEEGGRTEAFF. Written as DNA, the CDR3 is TGTGCCAGCAGTTACTCGGAGGAGGGGGGCCGGACTGAAGCTTTCTTT.

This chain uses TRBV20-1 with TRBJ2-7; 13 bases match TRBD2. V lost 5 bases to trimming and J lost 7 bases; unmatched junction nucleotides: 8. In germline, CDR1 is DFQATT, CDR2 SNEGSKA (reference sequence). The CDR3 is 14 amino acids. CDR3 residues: CSAFGLAGVGEQYF. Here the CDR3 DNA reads TGCAGTGCTTTCGGACTAGCGGGAGTTGGTGAGCAGTACTTC.